Listed here are 14 T cell receptor beta chains from one sample, sequenced in a study of Tregs in tolerant kidney transplant recipients. Method: immunoSEQ multiplex PCR; TCRdb's copy keeps in-frame clones and lacks some. This table lists roughly 53,000 clones. Source: CD4+ T cells from blood, taken before the transplant. These receptors all come from a human donor who received a combined kidney and bone marrow transplant.

Concerning this clone: The missing CDR3 end, 3 residues past where the read stops, is filled in from the germline J gene. The J gene is TRBJ1-4, the V gene TRBV7-6, with TRBD1 identical over 9 bases. Trimming removed 5 bases from V and 5 bases from J; junction bases left unmatched: 12. This CDR3 is 17 amino acids long. CDR1 and CDR2 (germline): SGHVS, FNYEAQ. This CDR3 reads CASSPGVGTGPNEKLFF. The CDR3 DNA, read in part, is TGTGCCAGCAGCCCCGGTGTGGGGACAGGGCCCAATGAAAAA.

Comments on this clone: The read comes to an end 3 residues before the CDR3 does, leaving the germline J gene to fill in the end. The chain links TRBV29-1 to TRBJ1-1; 10 positions agree with TRBD1. CDR1 is SQVTM, CDR2 ANQGSEA, per germline. The CDR3 sequence is 11 residues long. The CDR3 bases that were read are TGCAGCGTGCGGACAGGGGGAGAA. Residues: CSVRTGGE. The CDR3 in full is CSVRTGGEAFF.

Points on this clone: The DNA ends 3 residues before the CDR3 does, and the rest of the CDR3 is filled in from the germline J gene. The rearrangement links TRBV11-2 to TRBJ1-3; no firm D call. V was shortened by 2 bases and J by 1 base, with 6 bases between the two germline ends. This CDR3 region has 14 residues. CDR1 is SGHAT, CDR2 FQNNGV, per germline. The CDR3 sequence: CASSLLGSGNTIYF. Incomplete CDR3 DNA: TGTGCCAGCAGCTTATTAGGGTCTGGAAACACC.

The sequenced part of the CDR3 DNA is TGTGCCTGGAGTCAAGAACGACAGATGACTGAA. Protein: CAWSQERQMTE. The entire CDR3 reads CAWSQERQMTEAFF. The chain is built from TRBV30 and TRBJ1-1; D is perhaps TRBD1 (5 bases). The CDR3 end is not reached by the read, which stops 3 residues before it; the germline J gene fills it in. The CDR3 runs to 14 residues. V was trimmed by 2 bases and J by 5 bases, leaving 15 bases between them. Germline assignment: CDR1 GTSNPN and CDR2 SVGIG (reference sequence).

About this clone: The read ends 3 residues shy of where the CDR3 ends; the end is completed using the germline J gene. The V and J genes are TRBV11-3 and TRBJ2-4, with D tentatively TRBD2 (5 bases). V was clipped by 1 base and J by 9 bases, with 7 bases between them. Germline V CDR1 and CDR2: SGHNT, YENEEA. The CDR3 runs to 12 residues. CDR3 residues: CASSLAGGIQYF. The DNA read from the CDR3 is TGTGCCAGCAGCTTAGCAGGAGGCATT.

For this clone: The read ends 3 residues early relative to the CDR3; the germline J gene fills the gap. The V and J genes are TRBV19 and TRBJ2-4; TRBD1 is a possible D gene (6 bases). Germline CDR1 LNHDA, CDR2 SQIVND (reference sequence). The CDR3 runs to 15 residues. V was pared by 5 bases and J by 2 bases, with 13 bases between. The CDR3 DNA, read in part, is TGTGCCAGTAGTCCCGTGCAGGGGACCAAAAACATT. Translating gives CASSPVQGTKNI. The whole CDR3 sequence is CASSPVQGTKNIQYF.

Points on this clone: The read stops 3 residues short of the end of the CDR3; the missing end is completed from the germline J gene. The chain uses TRBV5-1 and TRBJ2-3; 7 bases line up with TRBD1. Germline V gene lookup returns CDR1 SGHRS and CDR2 YFSETQ. This CDR3 spans 15 amino acids. V was clipped by 2 bases and J by 6 bases; unmatched bases: 9. CDR3 DNA, as far as it was read: TGCGCCAGCAGCTTCTTTGACAGGGATGAGGATACG. Amino acid sequence: CASSFFDRDEDT. The entire CDR3 sequence reads CASSFFDRDEDTQYF.

Note on this clone: Read sequence stops 3 residues before the CDR3 end, and the germline J gene provides the missing end. The J gene is TRBJ2-3, the V gene TRBV19; 10 bases map to TRBD2. V trimming: 3 bases; J trimming: 2 bases; junction bases outside the gene matches: 11. CDR1 is LNHDA, CDR2 SQIVND, per germline (reference sequence). There are 18 residues in the CDR3. The covered CDR3 bases are TGTGCCAGTAGTATGAAGCGGGAGGGCCATGGATACACAGATACG. Translating gives CASSMKREGHGYTDT. The whole CDR3 reads CASSMKREGHGYTDTQYF.

A remark on this clone: The DNA ends 3 residues before the CDR3 does, and the rest of the CDR3 is filled in from the germline J gene. This rearrangement joins TRBV5-4 to TRBJ1-4, with D possibly TRBD1 on 6 matching bases. Trimming pared 4 bases from V and 3 bases from J, leaving 13 bases between. CDR1 is SGHNT, CDR2 YYREEE, per germline (reference sequence). CDR3 length: 15 residues. The part of the CDR3 DNA that was read is TGTGCCAGCAGCCCACAGGGTTCCGCTAATGAAAAA. It codes for CASSPQGSANEK. The entire CDR3 protein is CASSPQGSANEKLFF.

A word on this clone: Read sequence stops 3 residues before the CDR3 end, and the germline J gene provides the missing end. The chain recombines TRBV2 with TRBJ2-1, with 10 bases identical to TRBD2. This CDR3 spans 16 amino acids. Germline V gives CDR1 SNHLY, CDR2 FYNNEI. The ends lost 2 bases at V and 7 bases at J; junction bases unmatched: 8. CDR3 protein: CASSERRLAGENEQFF. The DNA read from the CDR3 is TGTGCCAGCAGTGAACGTAGGCTAGCGGGGGAGAATGAG. The variable domain in full, completed from reference TRBV2 and TRBJ2-1, reads EPEVTQTPSHQVTQMGQEVILRCVPISNHLYFYWYRQILGQKVEFLVSFYNNEISEKSEIFDDQFSVERPDGSNFTLKIRSTKLEDSAMYFCASSERRLAGENEQFFGPGTRLTVL.

As for this clone: The read finishes 3 residues shy of the CDR3 end, and the germline J gene is used to complete it. V is TRBV20-1 and J is TRBJ1-5; D is unresolved. The V and J ends lost 0 bases and 2 bases respectively, with 17 bases between them. The germline CDR1 and CDR2 sequences are DFQATT and SNEGSKA (reference sequence). This CDR3 is 17 amino acids long. The CDR3 bases that were read are TGCAGTGCTAGAGATATCAACTCCCTTTTTGGCAATCAGCCC. Amino acid sequence: CSARDINSLFGNQP. The CDR3 as a whole reads CSARDINSLFGNQPQHF.

On this clone itself: The read ends 3 residues before the CDR3 terminus; that terminus is restored from the germline J gene. The rearrangement uses TRBV7-8 and TRBJ2-5, with TRBD1 identical over 8 bases. The CDR3 has 15 amino acids. Germline CDR1 is SGHVS and CDR2 is FQNEAQ. V shed 0 bases and J 5 bases; nucleotides not matched to a gene: 5. Here the CDR3 reads CASSLAGTGWETQYF. CDR3 DNA, as far as it was read: TGTGCCAGCAGCTTAGCGGGGACAGGCTGGGAGACC.

As to this clone: Read sequence stops 3 residues before the CDR3 end, and the germline J gene provides the missing end. The chain carries TRBV19 and TRBJ1-2; D gene uncertain. V was pared by 4 bases and J by 3 bases, with 6 bases between. This CDR3 spans 12 amino acids. Germline CDR1 reads LNHDA; CDR2 reads SQIVND (reference sequence). Here the CDR3 reads CASSKTYYGYTF. The CDR3 bases that were read are TGTGCCAGTAGTAAGACATACTATGGC. Full variable domain (rest looked up from reference TRBV19 and TRBJ1-2): DGGITQSPKYLFRKEGQNVTLSCEQNLNHDAMYWYRQDPGQGLRLIYYSQIVNDFQKGDIAEGYSVSREKKESFPLTVTSAQKNPTAFYLCASSKTYYGYTFGSGTRLTVV.

About this clone itself: Coverage ceases 3 residues before the CDR3 finishes, and the germline J gene fills in the end. V is TRBV19 and J is TRBJ1-2, with 7 positions matching TRBD1. With V trimmed by 5 bases and J by 0 bases, 3 bases remained unmatched. The germline CDR1 and CDR2 sequences are LNHDA and SQIVND (reference sequence). The CDR3 runs 14 residues. The CDR3 here is CASSPGQTNYGYTF. Partial CDR3 DNA: TGTGCCAGTAGTCCGGGACAGACTAACTATGGC.